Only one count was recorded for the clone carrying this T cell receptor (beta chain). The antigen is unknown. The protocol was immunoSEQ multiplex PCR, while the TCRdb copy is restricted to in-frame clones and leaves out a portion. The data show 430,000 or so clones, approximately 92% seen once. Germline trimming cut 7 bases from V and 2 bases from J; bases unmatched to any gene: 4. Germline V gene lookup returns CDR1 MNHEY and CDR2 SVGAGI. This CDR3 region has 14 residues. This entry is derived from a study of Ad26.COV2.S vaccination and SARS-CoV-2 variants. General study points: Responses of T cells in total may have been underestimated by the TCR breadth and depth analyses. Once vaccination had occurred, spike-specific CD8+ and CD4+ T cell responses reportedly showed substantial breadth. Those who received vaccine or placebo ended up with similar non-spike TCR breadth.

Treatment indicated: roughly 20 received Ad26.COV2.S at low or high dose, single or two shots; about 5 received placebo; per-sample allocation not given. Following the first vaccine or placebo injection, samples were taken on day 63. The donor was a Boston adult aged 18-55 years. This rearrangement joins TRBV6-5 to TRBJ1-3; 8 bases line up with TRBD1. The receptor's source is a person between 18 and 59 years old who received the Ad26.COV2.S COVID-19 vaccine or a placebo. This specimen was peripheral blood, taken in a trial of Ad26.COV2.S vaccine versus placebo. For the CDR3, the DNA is TGTGCCAGCACCCCGGACAGGGCTGGAAACACCATATATTTT. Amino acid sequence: CASTPDRAGNTIYF.